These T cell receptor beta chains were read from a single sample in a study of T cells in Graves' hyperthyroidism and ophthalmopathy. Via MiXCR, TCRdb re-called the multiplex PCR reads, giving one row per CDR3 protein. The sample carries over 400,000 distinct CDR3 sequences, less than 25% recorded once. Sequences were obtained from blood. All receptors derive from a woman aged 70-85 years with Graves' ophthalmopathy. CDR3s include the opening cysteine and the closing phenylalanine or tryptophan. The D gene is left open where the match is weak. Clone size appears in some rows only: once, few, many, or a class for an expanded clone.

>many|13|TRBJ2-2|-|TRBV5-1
TGCGCCAGCAGCCGTGGGAGCACCGGGGAGCTGTTTTTT
CASSRGSTGELFF
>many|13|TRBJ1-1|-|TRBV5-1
TGCGCCAGCAGCCAGACACCGAACACTGAAGCTTTCTTT
CASSQTPNTEAFF
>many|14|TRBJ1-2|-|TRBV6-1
TGTGCCAGCAGTGACGCACTGCGTCGATATGGCTACACCTTC
CASSDALRRYGYTF
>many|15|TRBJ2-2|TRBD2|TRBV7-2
TGTGCCAGCAGCAAGACTAGCGGGAGGTCCGGGGAGCTGTTTTTT
CASSKTSGRSGELFF
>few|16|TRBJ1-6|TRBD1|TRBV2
TGTGCCAGCAGGACCTCCGGGACAGCATTGGGTTCACCCCTCCACTTT
CASRTSGTALGSPLHF
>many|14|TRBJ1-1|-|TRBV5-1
TGCGCCAGCAGCTTGACCGGCTCTGGCACTGAAGCTTTCTTT
CASSLTGSGTEAFF
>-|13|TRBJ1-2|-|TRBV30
TGTGCCTGGAGTAACAAAGCTAACTATGGCTACACCTTC
CAWSNKANYGYTF
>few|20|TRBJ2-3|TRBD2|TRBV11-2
TGTGCCAGCAGCCGGACTAGCGGACAACTCAAAGACCCTAGCACAGATACGCAGTATTTT
CASSRTSGQLKDPSTDTQYF
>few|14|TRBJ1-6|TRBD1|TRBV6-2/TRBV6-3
TGTGCCAGCAGACCAACAGGGGGTAACTCACCCCTCCACTTT
CASRPTGGNSPLHF
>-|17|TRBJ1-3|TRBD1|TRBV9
TGTGCCAGCAGCGTGTGGGACAGGGAGATCTCTGGAAACACCATATATTTT
CASSVWDREISGNTIYF
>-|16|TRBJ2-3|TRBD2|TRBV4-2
TGTGCCAGCAGCCGCTCTAGCGGGGCTAGCACAGATACGCAGTATTTT
CASSRSSGASTDTQYF
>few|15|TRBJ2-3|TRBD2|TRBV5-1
TGCGCCAGCAGCTTGGCCGGGACTAACACAGATACGCAGTATTTT
CASSLAGTNTDTQYF
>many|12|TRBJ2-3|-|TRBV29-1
TGCAGCGTAGGCCCAGGGGCAGATACGCAGTATTTT
CSVGPGADTQYF
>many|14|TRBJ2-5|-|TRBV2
TGTGCCAGCAGTCCTGGAGGGCCGGGGGAGACCCAGTACTTC
CASSPGGPGETQYF
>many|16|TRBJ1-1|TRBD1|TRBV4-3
TGCGCCAGCAGCCAGGATACAGGGGGCGAAGGCACTGAAGCTTTCTTT
CASSQDTGGEGTEAFF
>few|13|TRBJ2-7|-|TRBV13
TGTGCCAGCACCCCTTGGGGAGTCTACGAGCAGTACTTC
CASTPWGVYEQYF
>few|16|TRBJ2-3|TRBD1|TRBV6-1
TGTGCCAGCAGGCGATGGACAGGGATAAGCACAGATACGCAGTATTTT
CASRRWTGISTDTQYF